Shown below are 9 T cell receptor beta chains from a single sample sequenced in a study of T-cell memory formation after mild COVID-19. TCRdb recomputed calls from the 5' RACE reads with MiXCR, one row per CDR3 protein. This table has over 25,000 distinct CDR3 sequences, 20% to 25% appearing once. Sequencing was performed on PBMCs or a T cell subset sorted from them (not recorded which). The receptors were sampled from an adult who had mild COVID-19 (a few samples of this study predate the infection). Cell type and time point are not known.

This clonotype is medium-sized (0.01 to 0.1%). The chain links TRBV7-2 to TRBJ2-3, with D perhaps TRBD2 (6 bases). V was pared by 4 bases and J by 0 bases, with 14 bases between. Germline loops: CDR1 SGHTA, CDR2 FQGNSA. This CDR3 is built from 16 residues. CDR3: CASSSFSGSSTDTQYF. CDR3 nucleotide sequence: TGTGCCAGCAGCTCCTTTAGCGGATCTAGCACAGATACGCAGTATTTT.

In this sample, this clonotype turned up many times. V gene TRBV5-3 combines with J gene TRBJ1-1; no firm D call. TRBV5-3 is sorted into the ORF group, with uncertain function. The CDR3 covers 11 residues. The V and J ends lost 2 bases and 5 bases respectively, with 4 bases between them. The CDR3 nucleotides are TGTGCCAGAAGCTTAGGAACTGAAGCTTTCTTT. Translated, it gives CARSLGTEAFF.

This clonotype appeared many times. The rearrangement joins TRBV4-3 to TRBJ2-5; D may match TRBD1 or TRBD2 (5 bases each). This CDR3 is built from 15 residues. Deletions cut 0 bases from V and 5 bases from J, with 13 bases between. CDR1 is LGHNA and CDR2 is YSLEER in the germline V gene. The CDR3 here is CASSQEGRVRETQYF. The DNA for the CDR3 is TGCGCCAGCAGCCAAGAGGGGCGGGTACGCGAGACCCAGTACTTC.

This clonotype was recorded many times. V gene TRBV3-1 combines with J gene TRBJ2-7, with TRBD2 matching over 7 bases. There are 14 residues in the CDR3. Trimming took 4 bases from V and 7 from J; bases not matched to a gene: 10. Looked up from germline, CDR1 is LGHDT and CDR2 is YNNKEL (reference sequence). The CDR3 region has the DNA TGTGCCAGCAGCCCTATCGGGGGGTTCGGGGAGCAGTACTTC. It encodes CASSPIGGFGEQYF.

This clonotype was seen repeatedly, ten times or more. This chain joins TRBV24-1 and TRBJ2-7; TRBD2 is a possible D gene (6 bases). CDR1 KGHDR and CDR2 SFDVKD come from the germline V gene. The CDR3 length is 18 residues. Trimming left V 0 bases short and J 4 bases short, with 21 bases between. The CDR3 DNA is TGTGCCACCAGTGATTTGCGGGAGTCGCAAGCAATCCGATACGAGCAGTACTTC. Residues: CATSDLRESQAIRYEQYF.

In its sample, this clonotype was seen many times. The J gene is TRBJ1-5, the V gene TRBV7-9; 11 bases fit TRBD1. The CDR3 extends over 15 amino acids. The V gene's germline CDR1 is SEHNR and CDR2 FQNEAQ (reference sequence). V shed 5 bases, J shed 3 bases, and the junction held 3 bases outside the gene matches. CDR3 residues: CASSPGQGVNQPQHF. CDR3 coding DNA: TGTGCCAGCAGCCCGGGACAGGGGGTCAATCAGCCCCAGCATTTT.

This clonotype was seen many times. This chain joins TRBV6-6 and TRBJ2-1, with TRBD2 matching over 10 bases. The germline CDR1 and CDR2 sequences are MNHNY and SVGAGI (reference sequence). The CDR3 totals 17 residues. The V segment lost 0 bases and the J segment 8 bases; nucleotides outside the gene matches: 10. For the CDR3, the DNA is TGTGCCAGCAGTTACTCCGCACCCGCTAGCGGGGGCGATGAGCAGTTCTTC. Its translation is CASSYSAPASGGDEQFF.

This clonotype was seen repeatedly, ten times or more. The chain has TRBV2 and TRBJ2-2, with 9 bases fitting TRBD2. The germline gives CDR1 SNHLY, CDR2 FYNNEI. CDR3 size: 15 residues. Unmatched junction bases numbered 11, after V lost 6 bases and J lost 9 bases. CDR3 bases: TGTGCCAGCAGGGGAAGCGGGGGGCCCTCCCGGGAGCTGTTTTTT. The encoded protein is CASRGSGGPSRELFF.

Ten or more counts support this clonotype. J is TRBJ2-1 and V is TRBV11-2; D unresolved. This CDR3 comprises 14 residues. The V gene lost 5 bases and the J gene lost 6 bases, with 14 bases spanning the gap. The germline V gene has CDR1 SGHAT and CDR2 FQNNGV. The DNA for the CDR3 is TGTGCCAGCAGCCCGCGCGTAGGCCCCAATGAGCAGTTCTTC. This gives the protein CASSPRVGPNEQFF.